This T cell receptor (beta chain) was obtained from a study of blood T cell repertoires in COVID-19. Study in general: Specimens from acute and convalescent COVID-19 originated in the United States, Italy and Spain.

As processed by the authors: For nucleated cells, counts were estimated from reference gene primer amplification. Sequencing used immunoSEQ multiplex PCR; TCRdb keeps in-frame clones, though not all of them. V, J and clone size derive from that table, while D and trimming were established from the DNA sequence. The sample holds approximately 310,000 clones, 85% seen once. CDR3 size: 15 residues. The J segment lost 0 bases and the V segment lost 7 bases, leaving 5 bases of the junction unmatched. Germline V gene sequence: CDR1 LNHDA, CDR2 SQIVND (reference sequence). The chain joins TRBV19 to TRBJ1-1; the match to TRBD1 covers 10 bases. This clonotype originated in a woman younger than 45 who had been exposed to COVID-19. Sequencing was performed on PBMCs or T cells enriched from blood (not recorded which). CDR3 region: CASMAGTGVNTEAFF. CDR3 sequence (DNA): TGTGCCAGTATGGCGGGGACAGGGGTGAACACTGAAGCTTTCTTT.